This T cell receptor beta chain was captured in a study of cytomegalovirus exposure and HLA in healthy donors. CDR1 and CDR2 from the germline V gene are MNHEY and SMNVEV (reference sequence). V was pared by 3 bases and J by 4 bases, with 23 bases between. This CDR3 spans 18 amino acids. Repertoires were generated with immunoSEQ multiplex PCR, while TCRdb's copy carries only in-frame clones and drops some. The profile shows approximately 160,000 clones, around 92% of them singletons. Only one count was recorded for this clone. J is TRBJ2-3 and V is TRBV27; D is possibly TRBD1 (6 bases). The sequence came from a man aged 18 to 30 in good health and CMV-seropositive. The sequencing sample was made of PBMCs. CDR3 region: CASSFGVPVPGAPDTQYF. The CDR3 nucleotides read TGTGCCAGCAGTTTCGGAGTTCCAGTTCCAGGGGCTCCAGATACGCAGTATTTT.